This T cell receptor (beta chain) comes out of a study of shared clonotypes between healthy human individuals. Background on the study: Three plates were used per donor for CD4 naive, three for CD4 memory, two for CD8 naive and one for CD8 memory. Study-wide results and caveats: Memory subsets generally showed lower estimated richness than naive subsets.

Using immunoSEQ multiplex PCR, the repertoire was profiled, and TCRdb retains in-frame clones only, with some absent. Among 650,000 to 750,000 clones, about three quarters were seen once, and the ten largest hold approximately 2%. V dropped 4 bases and J dropped 3 bases, with 23 bases sitting between them. The CDR3 extends over 17 amino acids. CDR1 and CDR2 from the germline V gene are SGHNT and YYREEE (reference sequence). Turning to this clone: The target antigen is unknown.

This TCR was recovered from a young woman in good health. The source material was memory CD4+ T cells sorted from blood. Subset meaning: CD45RA-negative fraction. The rearrangement joins TRBV5-4 to TRBJ2-7, with D possibly being TRBD2 (5 bases). As DNA, the CDR3 is TGTGCCAGCAGCCAGTCAACCCGAGGGCCCGAAAACTACGAGCAGTACTTC. Its translation: CASSQSTRGPENYEQYF.